This TCR beta chain was sequenced for a study of chemoradiotherapy in HPV16-positive cancers. Study-wide context: Candidate HPV-specific T-cell clones and common TCR motifs came from functional assays in a couple of HPV16-positive patients.

Repeated repertoire sampling spanned the course of chemoradiotherapy. Study results and limitations: Better recurrence-free survival went with HPV-responsive T-cell expansion in HPV16-positive patients. Candidate HPV-specific clones and E7-related TCR motifs grew in tumor during treatment.

The data were produced by immunoSEQ multiplex PCR, yet TCRdb's version contains in-frame clones alone and is incomplete. The sample has 10,000 to 11,000 clones; over 65% are singletons. Germline CDR1 reads MGHRA; CDR2 reads YSYEKL. The CDR3 has 16 residues. The germline V and J ends were trimmed by 4 bases and 6 bases, with 19 bases remaining between them. With respect to this clone: The antigen remains undetermined.

The TCR comes from a human donor with HPV-associated anogenital cancer. Sampling was done from a patient who underwent chemoradiotherapy. The V gene is TRBV4-1, the J gene TRBJ1-5, with D possibly being TRBD1 (6 bases). CDR3 amino acids: CASSPYLRGGSQPQHF. In nucleotides, the CDR3 is TGCGCCAGCAGCCCATATCTTAGAGGGGGTAGTCAGCCCCAGCATTTT.